This passage covers 5 T cell receptor beta chains from one sample sequenced in a study of blood T cell repertoires in COVID-19. Here immunoSEQ multiplex PCR was the method, and the copy in TCRdb shows in-frame clones only, minus some. The sample contains about 140,000 clones, approximately 81% of which appear only once. The material sequenced was peripheral blood. Receptor source: a woman in her sixties with active or convalescent COVID-19.

Only a few counts were recorded for this clone. The V call is TRBV6-5, the J call TRBJ2-1; TRBD1 agrees at 7 bases. CDR1 is MNHEY and CDR2 is SVGAGI in the germline V gene. This CDR3 comprises 15 residues. With V trimmed by 5 bases and J by 0 bases, 4 bases remained unmatched. The CDR3 sequence: CASSRGQLSYNEQFF. CDR3 sequence (DNA): TGTGCCAGCAGTCGGGGACAGCTCTCCTACAATGAGCAGTTCTTC.

This clone was recorded a few times. This sequence joins TRBV27 and TRBJ1-5, with 7 bases that match TRBD1. After removal of 4 bases from V and 6 bases from J, the junction contained 3 bases not matched to a gene. Germline CDR1 reads MNHEY; CDR2 reads SMNVEV (reference sequence). This CDR3 spans 13 amino acids. Here the CDR3 reads CASSYRGRQPQHF. CDR3 bases: TGTGCCAGCAGTTACAGGGGACGTCAGCCCCAGCATTTT.

The chain couples TRBV28 to TRBJ1-6, with D possibly matching TRBD1 (6 bases). CDR1 MDHEN and CDR2 SYDVKM come from the germline V gene. The CDR3 sequence is 15 residues long. Trimming cost V 6 bases and J 10 bases, with 19 bases left between them. The CDR3 loop is CASSLGGGGESPLHF. CDR3 DNA sequence: TGTGCCAGCAGCCTTGGGGGCGGGGGTGAGTCACCCCTCCACTTT.

The V and J genes are TRBV6-2 or TRBV6-3 and TRBJ2-7, with D possibly being TRBD2 (5 bases). The germline V and J ends were trimmed by 0 bases and 3 bases, with 9 bases remaining between them. The germline V gene has CDR1 MNHEY and CDR2 SVGEGT. The length of the CDR3 is 14 residues. In nucleotides, the CDR3 is TGTGCCAGCAGTTACTCGTACGGGATCTACGAGCAGTACTTC. Amino acid sequence: CASSYSYGIYEQYF.

This clone was seen once. The V gene is TRBV27, the J gene TRBJ1-6; 11 nucleotides match TRBD1. Germline CDR1 MNHEY, CDR2 SMNVEV (reference sequence). This CDR3 contains 15 residues. J lost 9 bases, V lost 6 bases, and 7 bases had no gene match. The CDR3 coding sequence is TGTGCCAGCAGCTCTCGGGACAGGGGGATTTCACCCCTCCACTTT. It translates to CASSSRDRGISPLHF.